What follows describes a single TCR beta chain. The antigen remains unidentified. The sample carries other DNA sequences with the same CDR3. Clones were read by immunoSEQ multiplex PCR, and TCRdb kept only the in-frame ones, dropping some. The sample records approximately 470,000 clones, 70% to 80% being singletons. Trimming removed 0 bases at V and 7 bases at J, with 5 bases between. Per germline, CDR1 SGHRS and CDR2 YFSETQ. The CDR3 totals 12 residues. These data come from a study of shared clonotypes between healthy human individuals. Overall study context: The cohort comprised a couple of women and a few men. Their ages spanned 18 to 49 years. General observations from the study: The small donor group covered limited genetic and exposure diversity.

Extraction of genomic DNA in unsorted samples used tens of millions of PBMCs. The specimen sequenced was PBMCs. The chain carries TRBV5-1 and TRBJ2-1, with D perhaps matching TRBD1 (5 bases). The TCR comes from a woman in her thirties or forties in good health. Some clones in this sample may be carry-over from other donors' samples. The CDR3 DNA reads TGCGCCAGCAGCTTGGCAGGGAATGAGCAGTTCTTC. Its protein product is CASSLAGNEQFF.